These 29 T cell receptor beta chains were sequenced from one sample in a study of T cell changes during pregnancy in multiple sclerosis. Profiled with immunoSEQ multiplex PCR; TCRdb holds only in-frame clones, not every one. This table has 46,000 or so clones, roughly 90% appearing once. Material: peripheral blood, obtained in the second trimester of pregnancy. The receptor source for this set is a female donor in good health, enrolled as a control in a pregnancy study.

The CDR3 DNA is TGTGCCAGCAGCTTAGCGCGGCAGGGTAACTATGGCTACACCTTC. Protein sequence: CASSLARQGNYGYTF. This chain joins TRBV7-2 and TRBJ1-2; tentatively, D is TRBD1 (5 bases). The CDR3 sequence is 15 residues long. Germline V gene data show CDR1 as SGHTA and CDR2 as FQGNSA. V shed 0 bases and J shed 1 base, with 9 bases lying between them.

CDR3 in amino acids: CSVLFTDTQYF. The DNA for the CDR3 is TGCAGCGTTCTCTTCACAGATACGCAGTATTTT. The chain is built from TRBV29-1 and TRBJ2-3; unclear D gene. With 5 bases removed from V and 2 bases from J, the gap between germline ends came to 5 bases. The germline CDR1 and CDR2 sequences are SQVTM and ANQGSEA. The length of the CDR3 is 11 residues.

The chain recombines TRBV19 with TRBJ1-5, with 10 bases matching TRBD1. The CDR3 is 17 residues long. The junction had 9 bases not matched to a gene; V was cut back by 5 bases and J by 2 bases. Per the germline V gene, CDR1 is LNHDA and CDR2 is SQIVND (reference sequence). The CDR3 loop is CASSSLGDRGRNQPQHF. As DNA, the CDR3 is TGTGCCAGTAGTTCCCTAGGGGACAGGGGCCGCAATCAGCCCCAGCATTTT.

The chain employs TRBV6-1 and TRBJ1-2; D is perhaps TRBD1 (6 bases). The CDR3 is 14 amino acids. V was cut by 2 bases and J by 7 bases, with 14 bases left in between. Germline CDR1 MNHNS, CDR2 SASEGT. CDR3 bases: TGTGCCAGCAGTGAACGGCCTAGGGGGGGTGGCTACACCTTC. Protein sequence: CASSERPRGGGYTF.

In DNA, the CDR3 is TGCGCCAGCACCTTTAGGGGACAGCTGCAAGAGACCCAGTACTTC. This gives the protein CASTFRGQLQETQYF. This chain uses TRBV5-1 with TRBJ2-5; 7 positions match TRBD1. This CDR3 spans 15 amino acids. Germline V gives CDR1 SGHRS, CDR2 YFSETQ. V gave up 6 bases and J gave up 2 bases; unmatched junction bases: 10.

The chain has TRBV29-1 and TRBJ1-4, with D possibly TRBD1 on 5 matching bases. Deletions cut 7 bases from V and 4 bases from J, with 7 bases between. This CDR3 is built from 11 residues. The germline gives CDR1 SQVTM, CDR2 ANQGSEA. The CDR3 spells CSGGFNEKLFF. The CDR3 DNA is TGCAGCGGGGGCTTTAATGAAAAACTGTTTTTT. Using reference TRBV29-1 and TRBJ1-4 for the parts outside the CDR3, the full variable domain is SAVISQKPSRDICQRGTSLTIQCQVDSQVTMMFWYRQQPGQSLTLIATANQGSEATYESGFVIDKFPISRPNLTFSTLTVSNMSPEDSSIYLCSGGFNEKLFFGSGTQLSVL.

The V and J genes are TRBV30 and TRBJ1-1, with D tentatively TRBD1 (5 bases). The CDR3 extends over 13 amino acids. Trimming cost V 3 bases and J 4 bases, with 12 bases left between them. Germline V gives CDR1 GTSNPN, CDR2 SVGIG (reference sequence). The CDR3 is CAWRDRGFTEAFF. The CDR3 region has the DNA TGTGCCTGGAGGGATAGGGGATTCACTGAAGCTTTCTTT.

This clone was seen a handful of times. This chain links TRBV10-3 with TRBJ1-4; D gene uncertain. Germline values: CDR1 ENHRY, CDR2 SYGVKD. This CDR3 has 15 residues. V was clipped by 0 bases and J by 6 bases, with 11 bases between them. CDR3 nucleotides: TGTGCCATCAGTGAGTCGGGCCAACTGGATGAAAAACTGTTTTTT. This encodes CAISESGQLDEKLFF.

The chain has TRBV27 and TRBJ2-5; 10 nucleotides align to TRBD1. Looked up from germline, CDR1 is MNHEY and CDR2 is SMNVEV (reference sequence). This CDR3 contains 15 residues. With V trimmed by 4 bases and J by 5 bases, 7 bases remained unmatched. This chain's CDR3 is CASSSDRGTVETQYF. The CDR3, as DNA: TGTGCCAGCAGTTCGGACAGGGGGACAGTTGAGACCCAGTACTTC.

The rearrangement links TRBV19 to TRBJ2-5, with a possible D match to TRBD2 (6 bases). Germline values: CDR1 LNHDA, CDR2 SQIVND (reference sequence). This CDR3 has 14 residues. Trimming stripped 1 base from V and 4 bases from J, with 10 bases between. The CDR3 DNA reads TGTGCCAGTAGTATAGGGAGGGAACCAGAGACCCAGTACTTC. Translating it yields CASSIGREPETQYF.

V and J are TRBV2 and TRBJ1-5; TRBD1 matches at 12 bases. The germline gives CDR1 SNHLY, CDR2 FYNNEI. The CDR3 is 16 residues long. The V segment lost 2 bases and the J segment 5 bases; nucleotides outside the gene matches: 4. Written as DNA, the CDR3 is TGTGCCAGCAGTGAATGGGGACAGGGGGCGTATCAGCCCCAGCATTTT. It translates to CASSEWGQGAYQPQHF.

V usage is TRBV2 and J usage is TRBJ2-5, with D maybe TRBD2 (7 bases). Germline V lookup: CDR1 SNHLY, CDR2 FYNNEI. The CDR3 loop spans 15 amino acids. V was pared by 3 bases and J by 3 bases, with 14 bases between. The CDR3 DNA sequence: TGTGCCAGCAGTGAGGACGGGGGGCAGAAAGAGACCCAGTACTTC. Protein: CASSEDGGQKETQYF. The variable domain in full, completed from reference TRBV2 and TRBJ2-5, reads EPEVTQTPSHQVTQMGQEVILRCVPISNHLYFYWYRQILGQKVEFLVSFYNNEISEKSEIFDDQFSVERPDGSNFTLKIRSTKLEDSAMYFCASSEDGGQKETQYFGPGTRLLVL.

The chain links TRBV4-3 to TRBJ1-1; D remains ambiguous. Trimming removed 1 base at V and 4 bases at J, with 10 bases between. The CDR3 runs to 14 residues. In germline, CDR1 is LGHNA, CDR2 YSLEER. The CDR3 loop is CASSQGPASTEAFF. For the CDR3, the DNA is TGCGCCAGCAGCCAAGGCCCCGCGTCCACTGAAGCTTTCTTT.

The chain recombines TRBV5-4 with TRBJ2-1, with 9 bases matching TRBD2. Losses at the gene ends were 0 bases for V and 9 bases for J; bases not matched to a gene: 7. Germline V CDR1 and CDR2: SGHNT, YYREEE (reference sequence). CDR3 length: 15 residues. The CDR3 protein is CASSLDGGRATEQFF. The DNA of the CDR3 is TGTGCCAGCAGCTTGGATGGCGGGAGGGCCACTGAGCAGTTCTTC.

The CDR3 bases are TGTGCCAGCAGCTCTGGACTGAACACCGGGGAGCTGTTTTTT. Translated, it gives CASSSGLNTGELFF. The V and J genes are TRBV7-9 and TRBJ2-2; D is possibly TRBD2 (5 bases). The CDR3 runs 14 residues. V lost 4 bases and J lost 1, with 7 bases in between. CDR1 SEHNR and CDR2 FQNEAQ come from the germline V gene (reference sequence).

The chain uses TRBV4-3 and TRBJ2-7; 8 nucleotides line up with TRBD1. V was pared by 1 base and J by 3 bases, with 2 bases of the junction left unmatched. Germline values: CDR1 LGHNA, CDR2 YSLEER. The length of the CDR3 is 14 residues. This chain's CDR3 is CASSQGTGFYEQYF. CDR3 nucleotide sequence: TGCGCCAGCAGCCAAGGGACAGGGTTCTACGAGCAGTACTTC.

V usage is TRBV7-9 and J usage is TRBJ1-2; TRBD1 might be the D (6 bases). The CDR3 totals 13 residues. V lost 4 bases to trimming and J lost 6 bases, with 12 bases between them. The germline gives CDR1 SEHNR, CDR2 FQNEAQ (reference sequence). CDR3 nucleotides: TGTGCCAGCAGCTGGTTAACAGGGAATGGCTACACCTTC. Protein product: CASSWLTGNGYTF.

The rearrangement links TRBV7-2 to TRBJ2-7, with 8 nucleotides matching TRBD2. The length of the CDR3 is 15 residues. Trimming at V came to 5 bases and at J to 2 bases, leaving 8 bases not matched to a gene. Per the germline V gene, CDR1 is SGHTA and CDR2 is FQGNSA. CDR3 loop: CASSPWGSGAYEQYF. The DNA for the CDR3 is TGTGCCAGCAGCCCCTGGGGTAGCGGGGCCTACGAGCAGTACTTC.

CDR3 residues: CASSPIKLLDRAINTYNEQFF. Written as DNA, the CDR3 is TGTGCCAGCAGCCCCATTAAACTATTGGACAGGGCCATTAACACCTACAATGAGCAGTTCTTC. The genes are TRBV14 and TRBJ2-1; 8 nucleotides match TRBD1. The trim removed 4 bases at V and 2 bases at J, leaving 22 bases unmatched. This CDR3 has 21 amino acids. The germline gives CDR1 SGHDN, CDR2 FVKESK. Full variable domain (outside the CDR3, taken from reference TRBV14 and TRBJ2-1): EAGVTQFPSHSVIEKGQTVTLRCDPISGHDNLYWYRRVMGKEIKFLLHFVKESKQDESGMPNNRFLAERTGGTYSTLKVQPAELEDSGVYFCASSPIKLLDRAINTYNEQFFGPGTRLTVL.

The chain joins TRBV30 to TRBJ2-5; 10 nucleotides agree with TRBD2. The CDR3 length is 16 residues. Looked up from germline, CDR1 is GTSNPN and CDR2 is SVGIG (reference sequence). Germline trimming cut 3 bases from V and 2 bases from J; bases unmatched to any gene: 9. The CDR3 region has the DNA TGTGCCTGGAGCCGGGGCGAACTAGCGGGGCAAGAGACCCAGTACTTC. This gives the protein CAWSRGELAGQETQYF.

The gene calls are TRBV6-5 and TRBJ1-3; D unclear. V was cut by 6 bases and J by 4 bases, with 4 bases left in between. The CDR3 consists of 11 residues. Looked up from germline, CDR1 is MNHEY and CDR2 is SVGAGI. The CDR3 bases are TGTGCCAGCAGAGAGGGAAACACCATATATTTT. Translated: CASREGNTIYF.

This clone turned up a few times. This chain uses TRBV6-5 with TRBJ1-2; 8 bases map to TRBD1. This CDR3 has 15 amino acids. Germline loops: CDR1 MNHEY, CDR2 SVGAGI. The V gene end was trimmed by 5 bases and the J gene end by 1 base; junction bases not matched to a gene: 6. For the CDR3, the DNA is TGTGCCAGCAGTACCGGACAGGGTCTTAACTATGGCTACACCTTC. This encodes CASSTGQGLNYGYTF.

V gene TRBV6-5 combines with J gene TRBJ1-1; 7 nucleotides agree with TRBD1. Germline CDR1 MNHEY, CDR2 SVGAGI. The CDR3 sequence is 15 residues long. Germline trimming cut 6 bases from V and 0 bases from J; bases unmatched to any gene: 7. DNA for the CDR3: TGTGCCAGCAGCTTGACAGGGTACCTGAACACTGAAGCTTTCTTT. It specifies CASSLTGYLNTEAFF.

In DNA form, the CDR3 reads TGTGCCATCAGTGACGCCGTTGGCCGGAACACTGAAGCTTTCTTT. This codes for CAISDAVGRNTEAFF. The V and J genes are TRBV10-3 and TRBJ1-1; D not resolved. V lost 3 bases and J 1 base, leaving 12 bases between the germline ends. The CDR3 sequence is 15 residues long. Per germline, CDR1 ENHRY and CDR2 SYGVKD.

The chain combines TRBV2 with TRBJ1-1, with unresolved D. Trimming shortened V by 6 bases and J by 7 bases, and 12 bases separated the two germline ends. CDR1 is SNHLY, CDR2 FYNNEI, per germline. The CDR3 spans 12 residues. The CDR3 DNA reads TGTGCCAGCAGGAGGGAGGGATATGAAGCTTTCTTT. Encoded protein: CASRREGYEAFF. Drawing the rest from reference TRBV2 and TRBJ1-1, the complete variable domain is EPEVTQTPSHQVTQMGQEVILRCVPISNHLYFYWYRQILGQKVEFLVSFYNNEISEKSEIFDDQFSVERPDGSNFTLKIRSTKLEDSAMYFCASRREGYEAFFGQGTRLTVV.

This chain uses TRBV30 with TRBJ2-7; TRBD2 matches at 7 bases. Per germline, CDR1 GTSNPN and CDR2 SVGIG (reference sequence). CDR3 size: 14 residues. DNA for the CDR3: TGTGCTTCGGGAGGAACAACCTATTCCTACGAGCAGTACTTC. It translates to CASGGTTYSYEQYF.

This clone was counted once. This chain links TRBV6-5 with TRBJ2-7; 12 nucleotides agree with TRBD2. The CDR3 covers 14 residues. Germline V lookup: CDR1 MNHEY, CDR2 SVGAGI. J lost 6 bases, V lost 5 bases, and 5 bases had no gene match. The CDR3: CASSRLAGVAEQYF. The CDR3 nucleotides are TGTGCCAGCAGTAGACTAGCGGGAGTGGCCGAGCAGTACTTC.

The CDR3 region is CASSLGRGNTEAFF. The CDR3 DNA reads as TGTGCCAGCAGCTTAGGTCGCGGGAACACTGAAGCTTTCTTT. The genes are TRBV7-9 and TRBJ1-1; D ambiguous. The germline V gene encodes CDR1 SEHNR and CDR2 FQNEAQ (reference sequence). This CDR3 spans 14 amino acids. Trimming cost V 1 base and J 1 base, with 7 bases left between them. Supplemented by reference TRBV7-9 and TRBJ1-1, the full variable domain reads DTGVSQNPRHKITKRGQNVTFRCDPISEHNRLYWYRQTLGQGPEFLTYFQNEAQLEKSRLLSDRFSAERPKGSFSTLEIQRTEQGDSAMYLCASSLGRGNTEAFFGQGTRLTVV.

The V and J genes are TRBV5-1 and TRBJ1-1, with D perhaps matching TRBD1 (5 bases). The germline V and J ends were trimmed by 2 bases and 0 bases, with 8 bases remaining between them. This CDR3 is built from 14 residues. Germline CDR1 and CDR2: SGHRS and YFSETQ. The CDR3 DNA is TGCGCCAGCAGCTTAGCCAGGGTGAACACTGAAGCTTTCTTT. Its protein is CASSLARVNTEAFF.